This TCR beta chain came from a study of beta chain features in type 1 diabetes. Regarding this clone: Its antigen is unidentified.

Study results and limitations: TCRB CDR3s from Type 1 diabetes patients were moderately but significantly shorter in all four CD4+ subsets.

Expressed TCRB transcripts were sequenced because the entire RNA isolate underwent reverse transcription. Clones were sequenced by immunoSEQ multiplex PCR, and TCRdb holds only the in-frame ones, with some missing. The repertoire consists of 600,000 to 700,000 clones, with roughly 12% occurring once and the leading ten covering approximately 0.021%. V gave up 3 bases and J gave up 0 bases, with 8 bases separating them. CDR3 length: 14 amino acids. CDR1 and CDR2 (germline): MNHNS, SASEGT. This clonotype originated in a man aged 18 to 30 with type 1 diabetes. The chain recombines TRBV6-1 with TRBJ1-2; unclear D gene. Sequencing was performed on naive CD4+ T cells from blood. CDR3 DNA: TGTGCCAGCAGTGACGGCAGGCCTAACTATGGCTACACCTTC. Its protein is CASSDGRPNYGYTF.